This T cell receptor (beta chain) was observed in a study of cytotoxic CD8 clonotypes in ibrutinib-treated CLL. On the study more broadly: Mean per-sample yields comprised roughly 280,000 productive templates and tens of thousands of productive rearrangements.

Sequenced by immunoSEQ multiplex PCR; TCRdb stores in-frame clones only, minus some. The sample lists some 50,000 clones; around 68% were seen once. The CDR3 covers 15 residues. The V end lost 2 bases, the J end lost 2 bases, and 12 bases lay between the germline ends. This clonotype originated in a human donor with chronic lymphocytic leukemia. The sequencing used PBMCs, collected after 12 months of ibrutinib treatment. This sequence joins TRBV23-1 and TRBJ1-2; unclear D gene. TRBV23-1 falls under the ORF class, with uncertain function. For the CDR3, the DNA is TGCGCCAGCAGTCAACGGCCGGGGAACAACTATGGCTACACCTTC. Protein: CASSQRPGNNYGYTF.